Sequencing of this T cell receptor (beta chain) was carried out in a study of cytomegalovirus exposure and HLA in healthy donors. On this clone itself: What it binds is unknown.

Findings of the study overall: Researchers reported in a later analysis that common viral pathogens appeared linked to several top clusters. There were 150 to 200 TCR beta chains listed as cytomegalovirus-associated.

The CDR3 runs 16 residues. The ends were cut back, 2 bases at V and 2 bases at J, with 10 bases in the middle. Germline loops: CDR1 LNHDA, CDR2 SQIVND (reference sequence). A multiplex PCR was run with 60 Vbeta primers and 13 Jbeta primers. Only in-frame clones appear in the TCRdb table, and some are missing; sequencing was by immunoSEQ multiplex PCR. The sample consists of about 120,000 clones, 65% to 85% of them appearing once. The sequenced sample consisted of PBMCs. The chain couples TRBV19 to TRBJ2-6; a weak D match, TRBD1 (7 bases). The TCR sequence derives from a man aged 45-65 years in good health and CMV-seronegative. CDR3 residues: CASSISGGTGANVLTF. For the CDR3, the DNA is TGTGCCAGTAGTATATCAGGGGGGACTGGGGCCAACGTCCTGACTTTC.